This paragraph reports one T cell receptor (beta chain). The ends lost 5 bases at V and 4 bases at J; junction bases unmatched: 7. This CDR3 is built from 17 residues. CDR1 SGHTA and CDR2 FQGNSA come from the germline V gene. The data originate from a study of CD8 T cells in Susac syndrome. RNA in amounts of about 0.45 to 1 ug was reverse transcribed with random hexamers. From the immunoSEQ multiplex PCR reads, TCRdb called clonotypes with MiXCR, one entry per CDR3 protein. The table has approximately 160,000 distinct CDR3 sequences, 80% to 95% seen once; the top ten hold roughly 0.13%. The rearrangement joins TRBV7-2 to TRBJ2-3, with 15 bases matching TRBD2. Specimen: CD4+ T cells from PBMCs. This clonotype was sampled from a human donor in good health. CDR3 in DNA: TGTGCCAGCAGCCCGCGGGGACTAGCGGGGGGATCAGATACGCAGTATTTT. Translated, it gives CASSPRGLAGGSDTQYF.